Reported below is one T cell receptor beta chain. This record belongs to a study of cytomegalovirus exposure and HLA in healthy donors. This CDR3 contains 17 residues. The germline V and J ends were trimmed by 3 bases and 1 base, with 19 bases remaining between them. Germline values: CDR1 MGHRA, CDR2 YSYEKL. The study ran its PCR with 60 Vbeta and 13 Jbeta primers. This table comes from immunoSEQ multiplex PCR, and its TCRdb copy is limited to in-frame clones, with some not included. This sample has fewer than 150,000 clones; over 60% occur once, and the top ten carry 4.9%. Material: PBMCs. This chain uses TRBV4-1 with TRBJ2-7; TRBD1 is a possible D gene (5 bases). The receptor was isolated from a woman aged 45-60 years in good health and CMV-seronegative. CDR3 amino acids: CASSHGAGWRGSYEQYF. The CDR3 coding sequence is TGCGCCAGCAGCCATGGCGCAGGGTGGCGTGGGTCCTACGAGCAGTACTTC.